The T cell receptor (beta chain) described here comes from a study of circulating tumor DNA in untreated peripheral T-cell lymphoma. Overall study results and limits: In 70% to 85% of patients, tumor-specific clonotypes were identified.

Before treatment, baseline tumor tissue was collected for sequencing. Some clones are missing from TCRdb's copy, which holds only in-frame ones; the method was immunoSEQ multiplex PCR. This repertoire shows 7,000 or so clones, roughly 77% found once; its top ten account for under 30%. The germline V gene encodes CDR1 LNHNV and CDR2 YYDKDF (reference sequence). V was cut by 0 bases and J by 8 bases, with 16 bases left in between. CDR3 length: 15 amino acids. On this clone itself: Its antigen is undetermined.

The sequencing sample was made of tumor tissue. V gene TRBV15 combines with J gene TRBJ1-1; possibly TRBD1 for D (5 bases). The sequence was obtained from a human donor with peripheral T-cell lymphoma. The chain's CDR3 is CATSRDVAGTAEAFF. The CDR3 DNA reads TGTGCCACCAGCAGAGATGTCGCCGGGACCGCGGAAGCTTTCTTT.